The entry that follows covers one T cell receptor (beta chain) sequence. The antigen is not known. The sample belongs to a study of T cell responses to AZD1222 COVID-19 vaccine. General study findings and limits: Only five or six AZD1222 recipients tested seropositive at baseline. There were vaccine-associated CD4 TCRs across spike, dominant at 160-218 and 743-854. Possibly, clonal diversity was underestimated; donors were largely white British and included more females.

TCRdb's copy holds only in-frame clones and misses some; the assay was immunoSEQ multiplex PCR. The data hold 100,000 or so clones, with approximately 90% observed a single time. The CDR3 contains 16 residues. V lost 6 bases and J 2 bases, leaving 19 bases between the germline ends. CDR1 and CDR2 from the germline V gene are MNHNY and SVGAGI (reference sequence). This chain joins TRBV6-6 and TRBJ2-5, with D perhaps matching TRBD2 (8 bases). The source of this sequence is an adult in good health. The starting material was peripheral blood, obtained on day 0 of AZD1222 vaccination. CDR3 DNA sequence: TGTGCCAGCAGATACAGGGGTAGCGGGAAACAAGAGACCCAGTACTTC. Amino acid sequence: CASRYRGSGKQETQYF.